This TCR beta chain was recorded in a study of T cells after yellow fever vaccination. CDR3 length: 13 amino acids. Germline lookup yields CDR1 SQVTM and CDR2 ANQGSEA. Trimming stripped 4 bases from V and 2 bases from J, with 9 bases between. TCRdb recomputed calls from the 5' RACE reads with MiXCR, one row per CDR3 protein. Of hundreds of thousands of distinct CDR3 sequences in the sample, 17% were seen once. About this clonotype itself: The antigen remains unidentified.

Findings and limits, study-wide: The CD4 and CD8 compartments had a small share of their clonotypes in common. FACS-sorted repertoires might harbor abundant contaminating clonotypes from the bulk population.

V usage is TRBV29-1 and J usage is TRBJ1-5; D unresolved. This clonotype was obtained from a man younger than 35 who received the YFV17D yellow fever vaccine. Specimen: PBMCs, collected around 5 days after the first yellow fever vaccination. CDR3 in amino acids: CSVVAGRNQPQHF. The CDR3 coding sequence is TGCAGCGTTGTCGCCGGGCGCAATCAGCCCCAGCATTTT.